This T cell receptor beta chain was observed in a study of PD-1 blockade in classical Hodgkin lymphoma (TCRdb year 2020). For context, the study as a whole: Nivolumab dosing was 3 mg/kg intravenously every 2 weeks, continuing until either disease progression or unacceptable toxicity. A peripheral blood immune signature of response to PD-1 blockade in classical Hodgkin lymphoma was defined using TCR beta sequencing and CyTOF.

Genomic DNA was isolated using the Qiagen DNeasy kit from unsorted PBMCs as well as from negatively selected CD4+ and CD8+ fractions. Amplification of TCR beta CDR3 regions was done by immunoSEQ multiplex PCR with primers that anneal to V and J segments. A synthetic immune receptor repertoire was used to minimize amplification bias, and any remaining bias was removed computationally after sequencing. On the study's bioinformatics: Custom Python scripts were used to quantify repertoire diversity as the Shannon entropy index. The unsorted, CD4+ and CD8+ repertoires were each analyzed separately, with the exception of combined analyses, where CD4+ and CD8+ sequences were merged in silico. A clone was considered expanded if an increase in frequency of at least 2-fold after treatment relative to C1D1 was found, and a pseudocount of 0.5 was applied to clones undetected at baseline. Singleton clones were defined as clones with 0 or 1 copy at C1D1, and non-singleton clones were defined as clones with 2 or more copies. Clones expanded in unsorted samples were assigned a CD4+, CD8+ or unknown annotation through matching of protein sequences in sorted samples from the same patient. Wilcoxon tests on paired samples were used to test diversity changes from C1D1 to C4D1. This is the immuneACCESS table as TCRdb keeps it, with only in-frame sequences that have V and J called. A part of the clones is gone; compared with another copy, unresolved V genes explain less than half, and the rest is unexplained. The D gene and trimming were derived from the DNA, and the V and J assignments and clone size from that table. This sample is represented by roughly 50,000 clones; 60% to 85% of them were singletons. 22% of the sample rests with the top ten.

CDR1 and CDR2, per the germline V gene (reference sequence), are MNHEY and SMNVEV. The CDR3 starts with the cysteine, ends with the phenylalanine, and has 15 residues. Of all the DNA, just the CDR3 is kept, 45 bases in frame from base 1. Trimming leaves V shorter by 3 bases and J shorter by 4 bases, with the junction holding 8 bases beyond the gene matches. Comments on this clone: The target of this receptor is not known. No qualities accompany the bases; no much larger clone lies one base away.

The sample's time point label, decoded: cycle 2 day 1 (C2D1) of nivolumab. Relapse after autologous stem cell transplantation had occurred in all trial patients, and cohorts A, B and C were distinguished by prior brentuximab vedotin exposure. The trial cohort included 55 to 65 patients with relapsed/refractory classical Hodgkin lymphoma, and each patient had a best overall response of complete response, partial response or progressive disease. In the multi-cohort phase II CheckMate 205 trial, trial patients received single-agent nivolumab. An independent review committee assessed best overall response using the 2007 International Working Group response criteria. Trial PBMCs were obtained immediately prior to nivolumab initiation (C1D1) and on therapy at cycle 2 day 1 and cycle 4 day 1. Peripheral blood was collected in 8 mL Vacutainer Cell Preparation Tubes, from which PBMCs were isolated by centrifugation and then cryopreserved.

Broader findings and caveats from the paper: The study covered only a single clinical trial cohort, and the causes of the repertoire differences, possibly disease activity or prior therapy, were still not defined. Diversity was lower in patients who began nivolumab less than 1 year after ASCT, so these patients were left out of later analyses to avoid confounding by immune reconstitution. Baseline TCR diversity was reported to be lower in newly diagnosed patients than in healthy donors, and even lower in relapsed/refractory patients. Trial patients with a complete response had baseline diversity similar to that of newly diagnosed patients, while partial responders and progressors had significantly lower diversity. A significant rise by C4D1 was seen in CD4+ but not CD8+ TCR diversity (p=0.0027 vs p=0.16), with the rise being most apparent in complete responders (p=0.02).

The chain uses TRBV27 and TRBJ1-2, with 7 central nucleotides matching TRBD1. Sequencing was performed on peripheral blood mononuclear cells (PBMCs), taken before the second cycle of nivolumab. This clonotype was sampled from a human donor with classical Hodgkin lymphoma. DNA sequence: TGTGCCAGCAGTTTCCTCGGGACAGCTTTCTATGGCTACACCTTC. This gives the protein CASSFLGTAFYGYTF.